This record concerns one T cell receptor beta chain sequence. In the authors' methods: Reference gene primer amplification in the assay estimated nucleated cell counts. Sequenced by immunoSEQ multiplex PCR; TCRdb stores in-frame clones only, minus some. V and J calls and clone size follow that table, whereas D and trimming were derived from the DNA. Among about 82,000 clones listed, about 83% were seen once. The sample belongs to a study of blood T cell repertoires in COVID-19. Study summary: COVID-19 samples, acute and convalescent, were from the United States, Italy and Spain. PBMCs, B-cell-depleted T cells, or T cells provided the cDNA or gDNA that made up the material.

In germline, CDR1 is MRHNA, CDR2 SNTAGT. Trimming removed 10 bases from V and 1 base from J; junction bases left unmatched: 12. There are 16 residues in the CDR3. This receptor was identified in an older woman with acute or convalescent COVID-19. The sequenced material came from peripheral blood. V usage is TRBV6-4 and J usage is TRBJ1-3, with 8 bases that match TRBD1. The CDR3 region has the DNA TGTGCCAACCGACGACAGGGGTATTGGTCTGGAAACACCATATATTTT. Protein: CANRRQGYWSGNTIYF.